These 14 T cell receptor beta chains came from one sample sequenced in a study of blood T cell repertoires in COVID-19. The table came from immunoSEQ multiplex PCR; TCRdb's copy has only in-frame clones and leaves some out. The sample carries 310,000 or so clones, 87% recorded once. Sequencing used PBMCs or T cells enriched from blood (not recorded which). These receptor sequences come from a woman in her late teens or twenties who had recovered from COVID-19.

The chain recombines TRBV7-9 with TRBJ1-4; the match to TRBD1 covers 7 bases. Trimming took 0 bases from V and 7 from J; bases not matched to a gene: 8. Germline CDR1 reads SEHNR; CDR2 reads FQNEAQ (reference sequence). The CDR3 contains 16 residues. CDR3 nucleotides: TGTGCCAGCAGCTTAGCCCCGGGACAGCTCACTGAAAAACTGTTTTTT. Residues: CASSLAPGQLTEKLFF.

This chain joins TRBV18 and TRBJ1-5, with D maybe TRBD1 (5 bases). Germline CDR1 is KGHSH and CDR2 is LQKENI. Trimming removed 2 bases from V and 9 bases from J, with 23 bases in between. CDR3 length: 17 residues. CDR3 in amino acids: CASSPARGGPDLGPQHF. The CDR3 DNA is TGTGCCAGCTCACCAGCCCGGGGGGGTCCGGATTTGGGGCCCCAGCATTTT.

The chain combines TRBV3-1 (or the pseudogene TRBV3-2) with TRBJ1-1; no clear D gene. Germline V CDR1 and CDR2: LGHDT, YNNKEL (reference sequence). The CDR3 length is 14 residues. V lost 2 bases to trimming and J lost 2 bases, with 9 bases between them. CDR3 sequence reads: CASSQYVRNTEAFF. The CDR3 nucleotides are TGTGCCAGCAGCCAATATGTCAGAAACACTGAAGCTTTCTTT.

This chain uses TRBV9 with TRBJ1-5, with 7 positions matching TRBD1. The CDR3 contains 14 residues. J was trimmed by 7 bases and V by 3 bases; bases with no gene match: 7. From germline, CDR1 is SGDLS and CDR2 YYNGEE. The CDR3 protein is CASSADPGGQPQHF. DNA for the CDR3: TGTGCCAGCAGCGCAGACCCAGGGGGGCAGCCCCAGCATTTT.

The chain joins TRBV27 to TRBJ2-2, with a possible D match to TRBD1 (5 bases). The V end was cut by 4 bases, the J end by 5 bases, with 11 bases between. The CDR3 loop spans 14 amino acids. Germline assignment: CDR1 MNHEY and CDR2 SMNVEV (reference sequence). The CDR3 region is CASSWGRKTGELFF. DNA of the CDR3: TGTGCCAGCAGTTGGGGCAGGAAAACCGGGGAGCTGTTTTTT.

The chain's CDR3 is CASSVGSWASEKLFF. The CDR3 DNA follows: TGTGCCAGCAGCGTGGGGAGTTGGGCCTCTGAAAAACTGTTTTTT. The chain recombines TRBV9 with TRBJ1-4; D is unresolved. Trimming took 2 bases from V and 7 from J, leaving 15 bases between them. The CDR3 length is 15 residues. CDR1 is SGDLS and CDR2 is YYNGEE in the germline V gene.

This chain links TRBV9 with TRBJ2-7; tentatively, D is TRBD1 (6 bases). The CDR3 sequence is 17 residues long. The V and J ends lost 0 bases and 2 bases respectively, with 18 bases between them. Germline V CDR1 and CDR2: SGDLS, YYNGEE. The CDR3 sequence: CASSVGWGMDSTYEQYF. Here the CDR3 DNA reads TGTGCCAGCAGCGTAGGATGGGGAATGGACAGTACCTACGAGCAGTACTTC.

The chain links TRBV3-1 (or the pseudogene TRBV3-2) to TRBJ2-1; 7 nucleotides agree with TRBD2. Germline values: CDR1 LGHDT, CDR2 YNNKEL (reference sequence). This CDR3 is 15 amino acids long. V lost 4 bases, J lost 5 bases, and 8 bases stayed unmatched. The CDR3 spells CASSPGWGGDNEQFF. DNA for the CDR3: TGTGCCAGCAGCCCCGGATGGGGGGGGGACAATGAGCAGTTCTTC.

This clone was seen once. The chain employs TRBV2 and TRBJ1-2; D remains unclear. Germline lookup yields CDR1 SNHLY and CDR2 FYNNEI. The CDR3 extends over 13 amino acids. Trimming stripped 5 bases from V and 8 bases from J, with 15 bases between. CDR3 nucleotide sequence: TGTGCCAGCAGTTTTTACGACCGGGAGGGCTACACCTTC. It yields the protein CASSFYDREGYTF.

This chain uses TRBV5-1 with TRBJ2-5, with TRBD1 matching over 7 bases. V gave up 5 bases and J gave up 4 bases; unmatched junction bases: 5. CDR1 and CDR2 from the germline V gene are SGHRS and YFSETQ. The CDR3 spans 13 residues. The CDR3 region is CASRTGPVETQYF. CDR3 sequence (DNA): TGCGCCAGCAGGACAGGGCCGGTAGAGACCCAGTACTTC. Based on the CDR3 plus reference TRBV5-1 and TRBJ2-5, the full variable domain is KAGVTQTPRYLIKTRGQQVTLSCSPISGHRSVSWYQQTPGQGLQFLFEYFSETQRNKGNFPGRFSGRQFSNSRSEMNVSTLELGDSALYLCASRTGPVETQYFGPGTRLLVL.

Here the CDR3 DNA reads TGTGCCAGCAGCCAAGGGGCTAGCCGGGAGACCCAGTACTTC. This sequence encodes CASSQGASRETQYF. J is TRBJ2-5 and V is TRBV4-2; TRBD2 might be the D (5 bases). The CDR3 runs 14 residues. Looked up from germline, CDR1 is LGHNA and CDR2 is YNFKEQ. V lost 1 base and J lost 5, with 11 bases in between.

This clone showed up just once. The chain carries TRBV5-5 and TRBJ1-1; a weak D match, TRBD1 (6 bases). The germline V gene encodes CDR1 SGHKS and CDR2 YYEKEE (reference sequence). The CDR3 has 14 residues. V was shortened by 2 bases and J by 4 bases, with 12 bases between the two germline ends. CDR3 in amino acids: CASSFAGEGTEAFF. The CDR3 DNA is TGTGCCAGCAGCTTCGCAGGGGAGGGCACTGAAGCTTTCTTT.

The V call is TRBV14, the J call TRBJ1-3; D is unclear. The V gene lost 0 bases and the J gene lost 2 bases, with 14 bases spanning the gap. From germline, CDR1 is SGHDN and CDR2 FVKESK. The CDR3 sequence is 17 residues long. This CDR3 is CASSQEIGSSTGNTIYF. CDR3 sequence (DNA): TGTGCCAGCAGCCAAGAGATCGGTTCCTCTACTGGAAACACCATATATTTT.

The chain links TRBV14 to TRBJ1-1; weak D call: TRBD1 (6 bases). CDR3 length equals 13 residues. V was pared by 8 bases and J by 8 bases, with 18 bases between. Germline CDR1 and CDR2: SGHDN and FVKESK. The CDR3, as DNA: TGTGCCAGCGGGGCCACAGGGACCAACGAAGCTTTCTTT. Translation gives CASGATGTNEAFF.